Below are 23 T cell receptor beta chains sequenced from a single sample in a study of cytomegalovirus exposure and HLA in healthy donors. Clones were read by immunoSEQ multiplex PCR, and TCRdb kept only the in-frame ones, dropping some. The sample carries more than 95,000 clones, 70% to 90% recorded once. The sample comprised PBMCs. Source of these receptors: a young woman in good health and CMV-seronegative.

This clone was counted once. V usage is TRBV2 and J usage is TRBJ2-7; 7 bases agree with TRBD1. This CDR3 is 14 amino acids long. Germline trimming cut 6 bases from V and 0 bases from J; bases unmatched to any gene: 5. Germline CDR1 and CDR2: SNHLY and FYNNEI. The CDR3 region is CASRDRASSYEQYF. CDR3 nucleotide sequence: TGTGCCAGCAGAGACAGGGCCAGCTCCTACGAGCAGTACTTC.

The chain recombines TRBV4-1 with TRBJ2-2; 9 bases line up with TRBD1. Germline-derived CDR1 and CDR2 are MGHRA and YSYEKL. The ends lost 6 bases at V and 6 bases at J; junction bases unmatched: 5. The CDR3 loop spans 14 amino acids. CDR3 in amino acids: CASSWDRVAGELFF. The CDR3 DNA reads TGCGCCAGCAGTTGGGACAGGGTCGCCGGGGAGCTGTTTTTT.

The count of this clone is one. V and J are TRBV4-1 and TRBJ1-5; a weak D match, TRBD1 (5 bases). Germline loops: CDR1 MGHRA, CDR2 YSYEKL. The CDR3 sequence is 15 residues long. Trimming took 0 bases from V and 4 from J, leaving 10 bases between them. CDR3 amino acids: CASSQENRPNQPQHF. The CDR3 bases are TGCGCCAGCAGCCAAGAGAACAGGCCGAATCAGCCCCAGCATTTT.

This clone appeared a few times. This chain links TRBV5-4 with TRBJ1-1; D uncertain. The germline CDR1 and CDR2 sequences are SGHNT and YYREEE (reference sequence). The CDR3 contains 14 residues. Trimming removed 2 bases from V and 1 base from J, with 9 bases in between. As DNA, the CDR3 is TGTGCCAGCAGCTTCTCACGAGGGAACACTGAAGCTTTCTTT. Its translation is CASSFSRGNTEAFF.

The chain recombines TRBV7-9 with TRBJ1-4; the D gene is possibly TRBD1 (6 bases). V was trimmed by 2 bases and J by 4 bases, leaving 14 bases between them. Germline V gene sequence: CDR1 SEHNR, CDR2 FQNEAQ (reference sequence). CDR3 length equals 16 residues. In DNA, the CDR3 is TGTGCCAGCAGCTTACCAGACAGGCTCAATAATGAAAAACTGTTTTTT. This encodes CASSLPDRLNNEKLFF.

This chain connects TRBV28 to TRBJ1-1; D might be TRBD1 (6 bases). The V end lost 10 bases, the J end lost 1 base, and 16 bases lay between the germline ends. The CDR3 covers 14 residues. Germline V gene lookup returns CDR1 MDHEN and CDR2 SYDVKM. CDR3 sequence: CATKIQGSNTEAFF. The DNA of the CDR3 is TGTGCCACCAAAATACAGGGTTCGAACACTGAAGCTTTCTTT.

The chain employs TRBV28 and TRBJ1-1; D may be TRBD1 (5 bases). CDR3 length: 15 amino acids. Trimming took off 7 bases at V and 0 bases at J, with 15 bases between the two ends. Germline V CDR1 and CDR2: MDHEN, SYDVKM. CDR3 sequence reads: CASNWGQGLNTEAFF. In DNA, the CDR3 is TGTGCCAGCAATTGGGGCCAGGGATTGAACACTGAAGCTTTCTTT.

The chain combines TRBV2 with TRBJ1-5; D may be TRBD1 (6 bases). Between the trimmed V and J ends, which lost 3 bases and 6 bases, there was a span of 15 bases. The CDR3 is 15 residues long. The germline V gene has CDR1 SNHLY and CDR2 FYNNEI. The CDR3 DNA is TGTGCCAGCAGTGATAAGGGGGAAATCGGTCAGCCCCAGCATTTT. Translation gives CASSDKGEIGQPQHF.

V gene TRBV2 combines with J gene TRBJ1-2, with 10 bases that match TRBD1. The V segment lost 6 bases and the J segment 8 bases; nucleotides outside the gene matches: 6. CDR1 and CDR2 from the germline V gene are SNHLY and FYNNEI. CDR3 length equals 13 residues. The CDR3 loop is CASSPGQGHGYTF. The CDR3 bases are TGTGCCAGCAGCCCGGGACAGGGGCACGGCTACACCTTC.

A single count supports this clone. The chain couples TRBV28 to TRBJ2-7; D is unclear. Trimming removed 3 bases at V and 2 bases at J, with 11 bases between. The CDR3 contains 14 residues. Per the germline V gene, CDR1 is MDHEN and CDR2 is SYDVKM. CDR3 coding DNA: TGTGCCAGCAGTTTCTCCACTTATACCTACGAGCAGTACTTC. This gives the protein CASSFSTYTYEQYF.

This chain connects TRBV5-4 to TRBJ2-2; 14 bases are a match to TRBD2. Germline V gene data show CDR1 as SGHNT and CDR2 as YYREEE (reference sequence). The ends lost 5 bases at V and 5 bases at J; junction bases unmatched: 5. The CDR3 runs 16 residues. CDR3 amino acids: CASRFGLAGGTGELFF. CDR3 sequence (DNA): TGTGCCAGCAGGTTTGGACTAGCGGGAGGAACCGGGGAGCTGTTTTTT.

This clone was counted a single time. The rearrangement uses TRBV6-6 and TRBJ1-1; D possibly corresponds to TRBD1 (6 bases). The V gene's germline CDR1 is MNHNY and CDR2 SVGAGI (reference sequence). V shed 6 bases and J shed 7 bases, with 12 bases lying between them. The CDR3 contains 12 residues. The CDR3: CASRGARDEAFF. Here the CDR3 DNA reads TGTGCCAGCAGGGGGGCCAGGGATGAAGCTTTCTTT.

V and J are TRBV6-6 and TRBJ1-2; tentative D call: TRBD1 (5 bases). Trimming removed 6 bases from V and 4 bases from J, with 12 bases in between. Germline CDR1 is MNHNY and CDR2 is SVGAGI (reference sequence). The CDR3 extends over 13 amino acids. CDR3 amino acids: CASRATDSYGYTF. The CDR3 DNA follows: TGTGCCAGCAGGGCGACAGATTCCTATGGCTACACCTTC.

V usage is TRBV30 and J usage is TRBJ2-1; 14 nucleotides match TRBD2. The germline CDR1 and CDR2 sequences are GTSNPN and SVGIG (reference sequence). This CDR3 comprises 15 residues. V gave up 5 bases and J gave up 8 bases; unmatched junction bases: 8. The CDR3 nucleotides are TGTGCCTGGGACACCGGGACTAGCGGGAGCGATGAGCAGTTCTTC. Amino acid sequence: CAWDTGTSGSDEQFF.

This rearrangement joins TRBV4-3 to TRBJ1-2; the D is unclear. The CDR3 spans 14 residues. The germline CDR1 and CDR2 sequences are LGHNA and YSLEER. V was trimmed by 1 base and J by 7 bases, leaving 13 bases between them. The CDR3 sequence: CASSQVKAGSGYTF. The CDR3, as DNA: TGCGCCAGCAGCCAAGTAAAAGCAGGAAGTGGCTACACCTTC.

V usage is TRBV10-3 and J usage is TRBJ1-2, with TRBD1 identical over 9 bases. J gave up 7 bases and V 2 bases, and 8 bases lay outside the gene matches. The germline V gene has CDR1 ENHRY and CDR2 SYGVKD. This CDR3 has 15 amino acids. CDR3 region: CAISEEGGTGFGYTF. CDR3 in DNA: TGTGCCATCAGTGAGGAGGGCGGGACAGGGTTTGGCTACACCTTC.

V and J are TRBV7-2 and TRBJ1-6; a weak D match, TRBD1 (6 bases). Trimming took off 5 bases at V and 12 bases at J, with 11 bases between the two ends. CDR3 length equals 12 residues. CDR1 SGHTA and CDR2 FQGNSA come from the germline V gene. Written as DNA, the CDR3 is TGTGCCAGCAGCATACAGGGATTACCCCTCCACTTT. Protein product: CASSIQGLPLHF.

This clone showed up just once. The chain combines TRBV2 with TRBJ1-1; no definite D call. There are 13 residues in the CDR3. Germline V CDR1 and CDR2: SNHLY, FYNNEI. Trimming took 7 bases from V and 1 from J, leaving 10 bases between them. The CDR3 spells CASTKTGNTEAFF. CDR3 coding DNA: TGTGCCAGCACGAAAACTGGGAACACTGAAGCTTTCTTT.

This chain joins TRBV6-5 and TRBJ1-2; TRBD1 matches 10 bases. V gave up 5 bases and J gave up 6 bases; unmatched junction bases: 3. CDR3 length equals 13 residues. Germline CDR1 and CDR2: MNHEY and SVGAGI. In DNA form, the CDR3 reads TGTGCCAGCAGTAGGACAGGGGGGGATGGCTACACCTTC. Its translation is CASSRTGGDGYTF.

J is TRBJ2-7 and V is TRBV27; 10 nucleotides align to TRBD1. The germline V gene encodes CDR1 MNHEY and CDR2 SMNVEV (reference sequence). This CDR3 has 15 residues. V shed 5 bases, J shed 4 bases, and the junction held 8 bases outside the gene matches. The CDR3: CASSGTGTGEYEQYF. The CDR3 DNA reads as TGTGCCAGCAGTGGAACCGGGACAGGGGAATACGAGCAGTACTTC.

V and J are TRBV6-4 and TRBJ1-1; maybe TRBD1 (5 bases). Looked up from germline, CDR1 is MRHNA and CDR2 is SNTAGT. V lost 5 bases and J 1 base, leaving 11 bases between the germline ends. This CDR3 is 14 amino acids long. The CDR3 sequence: CASSPGETNTEAFF. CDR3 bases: TGTGCCAGCAGTCCGGGGGAAACGAACACTGAAGCTTTCTTT.

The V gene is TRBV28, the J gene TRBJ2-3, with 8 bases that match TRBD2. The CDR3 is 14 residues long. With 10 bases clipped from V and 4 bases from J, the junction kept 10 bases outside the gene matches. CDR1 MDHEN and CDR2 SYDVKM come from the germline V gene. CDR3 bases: TGTGCCACCCGCCTCGCGGGAGGCTCAGATACGCAGTATTTT. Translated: CATRLAGGSDTQYF.

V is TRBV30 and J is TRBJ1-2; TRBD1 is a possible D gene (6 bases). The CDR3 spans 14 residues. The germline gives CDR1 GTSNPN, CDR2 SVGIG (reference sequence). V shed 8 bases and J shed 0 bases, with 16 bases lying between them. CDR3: CAGGRDTANYGYTF. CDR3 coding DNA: TGTGCCGGGGGACGGGACACTGCTAACTATGGCTACACCTTC.